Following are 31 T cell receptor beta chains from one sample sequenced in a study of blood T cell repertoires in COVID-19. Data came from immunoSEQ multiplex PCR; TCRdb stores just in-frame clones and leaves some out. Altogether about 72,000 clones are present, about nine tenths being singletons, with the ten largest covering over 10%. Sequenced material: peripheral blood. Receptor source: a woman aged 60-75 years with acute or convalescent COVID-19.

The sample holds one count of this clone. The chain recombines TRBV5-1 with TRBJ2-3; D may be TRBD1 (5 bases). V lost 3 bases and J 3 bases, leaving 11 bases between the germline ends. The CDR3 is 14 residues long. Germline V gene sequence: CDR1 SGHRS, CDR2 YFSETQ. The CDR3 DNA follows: TGCGCCAGCAGCTCGGACATAGGTACAGATACGCAGTATTTT. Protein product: CASSSDIGTDTQYF.

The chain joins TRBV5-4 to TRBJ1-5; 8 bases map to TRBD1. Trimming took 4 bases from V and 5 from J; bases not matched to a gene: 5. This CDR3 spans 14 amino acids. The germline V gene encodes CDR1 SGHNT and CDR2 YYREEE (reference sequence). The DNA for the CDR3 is TGTGCCAGCAGCAGACAGGGGACCCATCAGCCCCAGCATTTT. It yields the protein CASSRQGTHQPQHF.

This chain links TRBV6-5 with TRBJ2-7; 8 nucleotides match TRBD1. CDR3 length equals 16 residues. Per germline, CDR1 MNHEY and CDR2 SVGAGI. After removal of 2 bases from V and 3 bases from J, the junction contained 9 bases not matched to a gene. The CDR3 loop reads CASSYHGTGLFYEQYF. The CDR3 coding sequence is TGTGCCAGCAGTTACCATGGGACAGGACTCTTCTACGAGCAGTACTTC.

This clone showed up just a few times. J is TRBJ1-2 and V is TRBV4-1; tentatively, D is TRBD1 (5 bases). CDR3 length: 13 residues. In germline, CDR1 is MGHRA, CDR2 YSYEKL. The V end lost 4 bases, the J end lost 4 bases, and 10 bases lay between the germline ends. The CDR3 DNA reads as TGCGCCAGCAGCCTTACTGACAGCTATGGCTACACCTTC. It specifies CASSLTDSYGYTF.

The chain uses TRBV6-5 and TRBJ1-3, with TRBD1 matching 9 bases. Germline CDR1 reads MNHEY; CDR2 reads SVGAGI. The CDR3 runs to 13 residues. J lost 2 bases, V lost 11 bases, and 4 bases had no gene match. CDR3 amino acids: CAGGQGTGNTIYF. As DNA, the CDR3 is TGTGCCGGGGGACAGGGAACTGGAAACACCATATATTTT.

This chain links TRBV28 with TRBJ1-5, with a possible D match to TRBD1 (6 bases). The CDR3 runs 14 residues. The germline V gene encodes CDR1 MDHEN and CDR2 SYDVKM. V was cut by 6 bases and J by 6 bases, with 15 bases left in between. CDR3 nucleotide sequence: TGTGCCAGCAGGAGGGGGGGAGGGACTCAGCCCCAGCATTTT. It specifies CASRRGGGTQPQHF.

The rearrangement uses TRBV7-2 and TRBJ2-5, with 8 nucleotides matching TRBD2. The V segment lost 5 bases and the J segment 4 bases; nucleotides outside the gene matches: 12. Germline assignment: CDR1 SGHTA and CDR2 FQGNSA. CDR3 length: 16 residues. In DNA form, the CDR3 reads TGTGCCAGCAGCCCGTCCTCGGGACTAGGTGGAGAGACCCAGTACTTC. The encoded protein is CASSPSSGLGGETQYF.

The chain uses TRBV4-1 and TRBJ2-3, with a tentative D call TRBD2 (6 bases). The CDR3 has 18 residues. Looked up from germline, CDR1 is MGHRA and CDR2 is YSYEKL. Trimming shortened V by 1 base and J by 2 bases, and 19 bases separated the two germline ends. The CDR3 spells CASSQGPPGLPSTDTQYF. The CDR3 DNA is TGCGCCAGCAGCCAAGGTCCGCCGGGACTTCCATCCACAGATACGCAGTATTTT.

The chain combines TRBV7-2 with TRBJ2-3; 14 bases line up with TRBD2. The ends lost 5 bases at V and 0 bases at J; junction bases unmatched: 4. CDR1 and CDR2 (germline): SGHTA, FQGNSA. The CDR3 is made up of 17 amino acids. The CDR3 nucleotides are TGTGCCAGCAGCCTGCGACTAGCGGGGGGGAGCACAGATACGCAGTATTTT. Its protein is CASSLRLAGGSTDTQYF.

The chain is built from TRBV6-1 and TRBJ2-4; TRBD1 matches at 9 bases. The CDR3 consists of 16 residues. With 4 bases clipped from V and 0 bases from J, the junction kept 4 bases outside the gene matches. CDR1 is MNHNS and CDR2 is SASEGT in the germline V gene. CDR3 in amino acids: CASSARDRVAKNIQYF. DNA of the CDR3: TGTGCCAGCAGTGCCCGGGACAGGGTAGCCAAAAACATTCAGTACTTC.

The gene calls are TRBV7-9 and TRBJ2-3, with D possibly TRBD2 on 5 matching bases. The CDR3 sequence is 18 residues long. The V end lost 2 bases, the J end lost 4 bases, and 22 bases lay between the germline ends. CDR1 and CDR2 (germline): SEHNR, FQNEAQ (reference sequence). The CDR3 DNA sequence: TGTGCCAGCAGCTTAACGGGTTATCGGGGTTCGGTCCCAGATACGCAGTATTTT. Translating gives CASSLTGYRGSVPDTQYF.

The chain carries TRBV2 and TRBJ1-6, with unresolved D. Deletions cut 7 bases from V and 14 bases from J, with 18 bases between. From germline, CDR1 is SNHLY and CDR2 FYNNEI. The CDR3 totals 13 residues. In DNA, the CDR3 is TGTGCCAGCATCCCTGACCCAACGGGAACCCTCCACTTT. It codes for CASIPDPTGTLHF.

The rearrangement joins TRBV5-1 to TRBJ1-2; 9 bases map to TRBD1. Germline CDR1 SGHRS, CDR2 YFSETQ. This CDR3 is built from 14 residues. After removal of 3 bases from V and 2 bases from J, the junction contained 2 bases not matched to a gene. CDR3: CASSWGTGNYGYTF. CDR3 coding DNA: TGCGCCAGCAGCTGGGGGACAGGGAACTATGGCTACACCTTC.

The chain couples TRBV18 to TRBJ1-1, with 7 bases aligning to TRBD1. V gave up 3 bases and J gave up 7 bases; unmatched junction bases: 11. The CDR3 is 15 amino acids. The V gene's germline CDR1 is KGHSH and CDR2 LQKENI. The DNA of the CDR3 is TGTGCCAGCTCACCCCTCAACGCCGGACAGGTTGAAGCTTTCTTT. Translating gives CASSPLNAGQVEAFF. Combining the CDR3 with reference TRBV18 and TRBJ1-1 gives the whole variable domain NAGVMQNPRHLVRRRGQEARLRCSPMKGHSHVYWYRQLPEEGLKFMVYLQKENIIDESGMPKERFSAEFPKEGPSILRIQQVVRGDSAAYFCASSPLNAGQVEAFFGQGTRLTVV.

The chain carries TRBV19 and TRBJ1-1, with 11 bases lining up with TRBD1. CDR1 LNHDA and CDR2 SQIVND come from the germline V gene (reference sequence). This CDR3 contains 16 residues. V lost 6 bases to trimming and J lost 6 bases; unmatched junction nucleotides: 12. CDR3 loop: CASSADRGRVGAEAFF. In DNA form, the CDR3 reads TGTGCCAGTAGCGCGGACAGGGGGCGCGTAGGAGCTGAAGCTTTCTTT.

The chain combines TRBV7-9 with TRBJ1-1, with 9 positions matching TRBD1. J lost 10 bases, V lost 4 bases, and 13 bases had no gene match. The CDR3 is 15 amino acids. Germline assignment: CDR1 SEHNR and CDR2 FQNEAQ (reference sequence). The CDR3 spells CASSSDRTGEGGAFF. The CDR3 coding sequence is TGTGCCAGCAGCTCTGACCGGACAGGGGAAGGAGGAGCTTTCTTT.

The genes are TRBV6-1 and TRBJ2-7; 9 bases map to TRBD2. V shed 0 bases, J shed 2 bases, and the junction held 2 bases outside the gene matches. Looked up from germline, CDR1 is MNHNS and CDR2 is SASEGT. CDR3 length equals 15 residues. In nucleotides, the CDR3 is TGTGCCAGCAGTGAAGCCAGCGGGGGGACCTACGAGCAGTACTTC. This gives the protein CASSEASGGTYEQYF.

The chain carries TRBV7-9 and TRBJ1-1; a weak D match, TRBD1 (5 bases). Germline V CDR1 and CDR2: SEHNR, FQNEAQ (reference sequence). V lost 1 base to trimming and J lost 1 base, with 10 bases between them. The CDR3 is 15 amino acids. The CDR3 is CASSLEWGRNTEAFF. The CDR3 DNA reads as TGTGCCAGCAGCTTAGAGTGGGGCAGGAACACTGAAGCTTTCTTT.

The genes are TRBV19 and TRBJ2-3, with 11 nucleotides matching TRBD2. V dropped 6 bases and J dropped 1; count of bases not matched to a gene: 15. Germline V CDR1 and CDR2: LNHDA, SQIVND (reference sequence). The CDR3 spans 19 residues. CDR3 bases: TGTGCCAGTAGCTCCCCCCTAGCGGGGGGTCCCGGGGGCACAGATACGCAGTATTTT. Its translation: CASSSPLAGGPGGTDTQYF.

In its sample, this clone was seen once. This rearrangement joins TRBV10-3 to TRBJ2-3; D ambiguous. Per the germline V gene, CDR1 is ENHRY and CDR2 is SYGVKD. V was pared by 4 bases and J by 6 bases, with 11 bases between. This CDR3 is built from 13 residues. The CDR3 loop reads CAISGDTLDTQYF. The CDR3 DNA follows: TGTGCCATCAGTGGAGACACCCTCGATACGCAGTATTTT.

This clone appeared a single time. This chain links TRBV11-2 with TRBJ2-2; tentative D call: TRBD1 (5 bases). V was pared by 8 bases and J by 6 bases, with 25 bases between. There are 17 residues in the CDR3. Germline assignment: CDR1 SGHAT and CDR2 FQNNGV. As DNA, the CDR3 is TGTGCCAGCCGAACCACGATTGGGGCTCTACCCGCCGGGGAGCTGTTTTTT. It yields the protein CASRTTIGALPAGELFF.

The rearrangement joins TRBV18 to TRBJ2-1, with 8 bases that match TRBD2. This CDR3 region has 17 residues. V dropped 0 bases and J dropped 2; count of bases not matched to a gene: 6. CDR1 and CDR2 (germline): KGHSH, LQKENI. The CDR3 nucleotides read TGTGCCAGCTCACCACCGAGCGAAGCGGGGGCCTACAATGAGCAGTTCTTC. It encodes CASSPPSEAGAYNEQFF. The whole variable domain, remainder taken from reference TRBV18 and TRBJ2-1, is NAGVMQNPRHLVRRRGQEARLRCSPMKGHSHVYWYRQLPEEGLKFMVYLQKENIIDESGMPKERFSAEFPKEGPSILRIQQVVRGDSAAYFCASSPPSEAGAYNEQFFGPGTRLTVL.

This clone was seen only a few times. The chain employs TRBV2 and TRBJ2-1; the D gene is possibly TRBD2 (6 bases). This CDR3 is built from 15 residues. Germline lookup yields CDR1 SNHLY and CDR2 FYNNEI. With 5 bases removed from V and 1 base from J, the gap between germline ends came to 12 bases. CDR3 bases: TGTGCCAGCAGTTCCGGGACTGGTTCCTACAATGAGCAGTTCTTC. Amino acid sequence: CASSSGTGSYNEQFF.

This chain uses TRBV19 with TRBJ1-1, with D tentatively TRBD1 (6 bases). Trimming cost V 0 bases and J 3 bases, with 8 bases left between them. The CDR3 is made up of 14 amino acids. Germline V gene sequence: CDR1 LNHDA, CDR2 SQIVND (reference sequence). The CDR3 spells CASSIESGDTEAFF. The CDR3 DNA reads TGTGCCAGTAGTATAGAATCAGGGGACACTGAAGCTTTCTTT.

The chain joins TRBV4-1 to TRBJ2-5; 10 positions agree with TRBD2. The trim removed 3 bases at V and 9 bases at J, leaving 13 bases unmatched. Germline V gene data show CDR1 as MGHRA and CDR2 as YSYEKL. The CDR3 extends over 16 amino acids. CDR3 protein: CASSHSTSGAAVAQYF. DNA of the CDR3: TGCGCCAGCAGCCATTCAACTAGCGGGGCGGCAGTGGCCCAGTACTTC.

In DNA, the CDR3 is TGTGCCAGCAGTGAGCAAGGACACCTAGCCAAAAACATTCAGTACTTC. It codes for CASSEQGHLAKNIQYF. V is TRBV6-1 and J is TRBJ2-4; possibly TRBD1 for D (5 bases). The CDR3 spans 16 residues. From germline, CDR1 is MNHNS and CDR2 SASEGT. V was shortened by 3 bases and J by 0 bases, with 12 bases between the two germline ends.

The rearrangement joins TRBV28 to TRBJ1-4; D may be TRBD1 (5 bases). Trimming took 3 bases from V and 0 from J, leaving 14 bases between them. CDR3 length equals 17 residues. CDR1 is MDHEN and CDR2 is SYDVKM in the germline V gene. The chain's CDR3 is CASSFAGGVATNEKLFF. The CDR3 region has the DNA TGTGCCAGCAGTTTCGCGGGGGGGGTTGCAACTAATGAAAAACTGTTTTTT.

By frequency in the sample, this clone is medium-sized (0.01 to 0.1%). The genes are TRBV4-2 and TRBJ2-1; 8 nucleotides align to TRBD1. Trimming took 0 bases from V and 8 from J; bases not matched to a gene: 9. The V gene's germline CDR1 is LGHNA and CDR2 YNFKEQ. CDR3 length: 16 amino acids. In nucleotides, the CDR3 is TGTGCCAGCAGCCAAGATCCCCCGGACAGGGAGCATGAGCAGTTCTTC. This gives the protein CASSQDPPDREHEQFF.

The CDR3 sequence is CASSLDPAGITDTQYF. In DNA, the CDR3 is TGTGCCAGCAGCTTGGACCCAGCGGGGATCACAGATACGCAGTATTTT. The gene calls are TRBV5-4 and TRBJ2-3; 7 bases are a match to TRBD2. The V gene's germline CDR1 is SGHNT and CDR2 YYREEE (reference sequence). The CDR3 runs 16 residues. The V gene end was trimmed by 0 bases and the J gene end by 2 bases; junction bases not matched to a gene: 6.

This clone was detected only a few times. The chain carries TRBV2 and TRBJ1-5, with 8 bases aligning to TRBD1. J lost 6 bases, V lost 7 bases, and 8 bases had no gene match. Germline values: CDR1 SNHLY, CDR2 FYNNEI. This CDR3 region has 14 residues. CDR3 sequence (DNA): TGTGCCAGCATTGGGGAGGACAGGGTTCAGCCCCAGCATTTT. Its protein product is CASIGEDRVQPQHF.

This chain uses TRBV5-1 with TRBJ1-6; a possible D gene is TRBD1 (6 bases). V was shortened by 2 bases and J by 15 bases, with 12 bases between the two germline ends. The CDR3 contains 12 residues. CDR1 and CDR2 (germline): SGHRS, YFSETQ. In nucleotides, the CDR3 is TGCGCCAGCAGCTTAGAACAGGGTATCCTCCACTTT. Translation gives CASSLEQGILHF.